A selection of T cell receptor beta chains follows, all from one sample in a study of T cells expressing NK-cell markers. TCRdb re-called the 5' RACE reads and catalogs CDR3 proteins one per entry, DNA excluded. Its listing shows a few hundred thousand distinct CDR3 sequences. The sample was blood T cells: a sorted CD56 or NKG2C T cell subset, CD4+ or CD8+ T cells, or bulk PBMC T cells (not recorded which). The receptors were sampled from a man aged 18-30 years in good health. The CDR3 runs from the conserved cysteine through the conserved F or W.

v_gene	j_gene	CDR3aa
TRBV12-3/TRBV12-4	TRBJ2-2	CASRLESGELFF
TRBV12-3/TRBV12-4	TRBJ2-5	CASSTGGLWVETQYF
TRBV19	TRBJ2-3	CASSTPLLADTQYF
TRBV27	TRBJ2-7	CASSPGGGLPYEQYF
TRBV18	TRBJ2-7	CASSPPWREPGLAGRQYF
TRBV7-2	TRBJ2-7	CASSVLGLAEYEQYF
TRBV9	TRBJ2-5	CASSPSSVQETQYF
TRBV20-1	TRBJ2-7	CSATRVGDEQYF
TRBV7-2	TRBJ2-3	CASSYRDYTDTQYF
TRBV4-3	TRBJ2-2	CASSQVGGGAGELFF
TRBV12-3/TRBV12-4	TRBJ1-4	CASRSGGLANEKLFF
TRBV10-3	TRBJ1-3	CAIRGTAGNTIYF
TRBV7-9	TRBJ2-1	CASSWGSGIVNEQFF
TRBV5-4	TRBJ2-3	CASSHGSPTDTQYF
TRBV7-2	TRBJ1-5	CASSPRLNQPQHF
TRBV10-3	TRBJ2-5	CAISEVSLRDRQETQYF
TRBV18	TRBJ1-6	CASSRDNYYNSPLHF
TRBV12-3/TRBV12-4	TRBJ2-3	CASSITRKGAGDTQYF
TRBV20-1	TRBJ1-1	CSAVRGTNTEAFF
TRBV20-1	TRBJ2-5	CSAPINERESETQYF
TRBV7-6	TRBJ2-3	CASGAGGLDTQYF
TRBV5-4	TRBJ2-5	CASSLADNQETQYF
TRBV6-1	TRBJ1-2	CASSPGTQGYGYTF
TRBV24-1	TRBJ2-2	CATSDLPGGSGELFF
TRBV5-1	TRBJ2-1	CSSSPATGTGEQFF
TRBV7-3	TRBJ2-5	CASSLTEGTQYF
TRBV27	TRBJ1-1	CASSFVNMGMVTEAFF
TRBV12-3/TRBV12-4	TRBJ1-1	CASRVGVSEAFF